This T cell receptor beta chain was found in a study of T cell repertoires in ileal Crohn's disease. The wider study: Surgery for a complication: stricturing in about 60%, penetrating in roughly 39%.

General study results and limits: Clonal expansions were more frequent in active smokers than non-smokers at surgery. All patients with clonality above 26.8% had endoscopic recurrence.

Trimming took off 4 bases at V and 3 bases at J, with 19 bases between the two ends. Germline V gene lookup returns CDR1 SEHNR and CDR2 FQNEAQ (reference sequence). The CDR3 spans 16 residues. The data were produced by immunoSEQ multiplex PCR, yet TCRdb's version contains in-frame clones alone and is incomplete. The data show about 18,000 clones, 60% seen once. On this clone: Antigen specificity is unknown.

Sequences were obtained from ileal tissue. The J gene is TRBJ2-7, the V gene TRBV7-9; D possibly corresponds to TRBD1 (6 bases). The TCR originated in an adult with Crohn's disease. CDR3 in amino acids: CASSSYRDTLNYEQYF. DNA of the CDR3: TGTGCCAGCAGCTCCTACCGGGACACCCTTAACTACGAGCAGTACTTC. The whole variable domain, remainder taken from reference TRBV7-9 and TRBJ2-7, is DTGVSQNPRHKITKRGQNVTFRCDPISEHNRLYWYRQTLGQGPEFLTYFQNEAQLEKSRLLSDRFSAERPKGSFSTLEIQRTEQGDSAMYLCASSSYRDTLNYEQYFGPGTRLTVT.